This T cell receptor beta chain came from a study of blood T cell repertoires in COVID-19. Study-level background: Sites in the United States, Italy and Spain provided acute and convalescent COVID-19 samples. PBMCs, B-cell-depleted T cells, or T cells provided the cDNA or gDNA that made up the material.

The CDR3 runs to 17 residues. The germline gives CDR1 MDHEN, CDR2 SYDVKM. Trimming left V 4 bases short and J 2 bases short, with 20 bases between. Clones were read by immunoSEQ multiplex PCR, and TCRdb kept only the in-frame ones, dropping some. The repertoire has some 200,000 clones, approximately 80% of them found once; the top ten carry 9.5% to 12%. Seattle's enrolled individuals joined amid active infection and were then monitored longitudinally. V and J are TRBV28 and TRBJ2-5; D possibly corresponds to TRBD1 (5 bases). Sequencing input: peripheral blood. The receptor was derived from a woman between 40 and 50 years old with COVID-19, enrolled during active disease. CDR3 protein: CASSSTKTGYFQETQYF. The CDR3 DNA sequence: TGTGCCAGCAGTTCTACAAAAACAGGCTACTTTCAAGAGACCCAGTACTTC.